These 5 T cell receptor beta chains were all obtained from the same sample, sequenced in a study of T-cell memory formation after mild COVID-19. One entry per CDR3 protein results from TCRdb running MiXCR on the 5' RACE reads. Here the sample spans about 310,000 distinct CDR3 sequences, 19% being singletons. Sequencing was performed on PBMCs or a T cell subset sorted from them (not recorded which). The receptors stem from a man between 18 and 35 years old who had mild COVID-19 (a few samples of this study predate the infection). Cell type and time point are not known.

This clonotype was observed a handful of times. V and J are TRBV15 and TRBJ1-3; D perhaps matches TRBD1 (6 bases). The CDR3 spans 14 residues. Trimming took off 8 bases at V and 0 bases at J, with 11 bases between the two ends. The V gene's germline CDR1 is LNHNV and CDR2 YYDKDF (reference sequence). CDR3: CATGQSLSGNTIYF. In DNA form, the CDR3 reads TGTGCCACCGGACAGTCCCTCTCTGGAAACACCATATATTTT.

V and J are TRBV7-2 and TRBJ1-4; D is undetermined. V lost 1 base, J lost 6 bases, and 9 bases lay in between. The CDR3 runs to 14 residues. CDR1 is SGHTA and CDR2 is FQGNSA in the germline V gene. The DNA for the CDR3 is TGTGCCAGCAGCTTAGGAAGGGTCTATGAAAAACTGTTTTTT. This gives the protein CASSLGRVYEKLFF.

The rearrangement joins TRBV27 to TRBJ1-4; no reliable D call. Trimming stripped 3 bases from V and 8 bases from J, with 13 bases between. There are 14 residues in the CDR3. Germline-derived CDR1 and CDR2 are MNHEY and SMNVEV (reference sequence). The CDR3 is CASSFGQLGEKLFF. CDR3 DNA: TGTGCCAGCAGTTTTGGGCAGTTAGGGGAAAAACTGTTTTTT. Together with reference TRBV27 and TRBJ1-4, the CDR3 gives the full variable domain: EAQVTQNPRYLITVTGKKLTVTCSQNMNHEYMSWYRQDPGLGLRQIYYSMNVEVTDKGDVPEGYKVSRKEKRNFPLILESPSPNQTSLYFCASSFGQLGEKLFFGSGTQLSVL.

The V and J genes are TRBV19 and TRBJ1-1; no clear D gene. From germline, CDR1 is LNHDA and CDR2 SQIVND (reference sequence). Trimming shortened V by 8 bases and J by 6 bases, and 7 bases separated the two germline ends. The CDR3 is made up of 10 amino acids. In DNA, the CDR3 is TGTGCCAGTTTAGGAGCTGAAGCTTTCTTT. Translated: CASLGAEAFF.

This clonotype has a handful of counts. This chain uses TRBV7-2 with TRBJ1-2, with D unclear. V dropped 5 bases and J dropped 4 bases, with 8 bases sitting between them. This CDR3 comprises 12 residues. CDR1 and CDR2 (germline): SGHTA, FQGNSA. The chain's CDR3 is CASSAEGYGYTF. CDR3 sequence (DNA): TGTGCCAGCAGCGCGGAGGGCTATGGCTACACCTTC.